One T cell receptor beta chain is described in this entry. The antigen is unknown. The V end lost 6 bases, the J end lost 5 bases, and 15 bases lay between the germline ends. Germline V CDR1 and CDR2: SGHTA, FQGNSA. This CDR3 comprises 14 residues. The sample comes from a study of blood T cells in healthy people across ages. Study-wide results and caveats: There were more naive CD4+ cells and higher diversity in long-lived donors than in aged donors. With unsorted PBMCs, a conclusive comparison of naive versus antigen-experienced cells was not possible.

A sample-barcoded 5' primer and a J-beta primer mix were used in a second PCR of roughly 6 to 12 cycles. The yield of each sample was at least 2.5 million CDR3-containing paired-end reads. TCRdb ran MiXCR on the 5' RACE reads and lists one entry per CDR3 protein. This table has about 970,000 distinct CDR3 sequences, about 53% appearing once. The TCR originated in a woman aged 55-69 years in good health. This chain links TRBV7-2 with TRBJ2-3; TRBD2 might be the D (5 bases). Sequenced input: blood. This chain's CDR3 is CASSMVLAGDTQYF. The CDR3 nucleotides are TGTGCCAGCAGTATGGTTCTAGCAGGAGATACGCAGTATTTT.